Listed below are T cell receptor beta chains from one sample, sequenced in a study of T cell repertoires in cytomegalovirus infection. These receptors' antigens are unknown. MiXCR, run by TCRdb on the reads, gives a single entry per CDR3 protein. Among about 340,000 distinct CDR3 sequences listed, about 28% were seen once. Sequenced material: cultured PBMCs, taken from culture after CMV antigen stimulation. Every receptor here comes from a human donor in good health (CMV status not recorded). Some clones in this sample may be carry-over from other donors' samples. Both conserved end residues are trimmed from each CDR3. Fields, in order: CDR3 length, V gene, clone size, J gene, CDR3 protein. The size entry is marked missing in some rows and otherwise reads once, few, many or a size class.

12,TRBV28,.,TRBJ1-2,ASNSGTGTYGYT
13,TRBV7-9,once,TRBJ1-1,ASSLPQGENTEAF
13,TRBV11-3,.,TRBJ1-5,ASSLTPRGNQPQH
14,TRBV7-2,many,TRBJ2-3,ASSWVAGARTDTQY
14,TRBV7-2,few,TRBJ2-7,ASSTGGTSGRGEQY
15,TRBV11-3,many,TRBJ1-6,ASSYAPDRDLSSPLH
15,TRBV28,few,TRBJ2-7,ASRGSRGDTSSYEQY
12,TRBV11-2,.,TRBJ1-4,ASSLGPGGGKLF
10,TRBV18,many,TRBJ2-7,ASSPGSIQQY
15,TRBV7-2,many,TRBJ1-6,ASSLGTGSSYNSPLH
10,TRBV14,.,TRBJ1-1,ASSQDGIEAF
12,TRBV7-2,few,TRBJ1-5,ASSSDGVNQPQH
9,TRBV6-1,few,TRBJ1-2,ASSVGLGYT
11,TRBV5-4,few,TRBJ1-2,ASSFKQGASYT
17,TRBV27,.,TRBJ2-7,ATPCRRGGRYFLSYEQY
12,TRBV6-8,.,TRBJ2-3,ASKGVWSTDTQY
18,TRBV7-9,.,TRBJ2-4,ASSDPRTTSGGDRKNIQY
12,TRBV5-6,.,TRBJ2-7,ASSPLDPSYEQY
9,TRBV9,many,TRBJ1-2,ASSSGLGYT
15,TRBV19,.,TRBJ2-4,ASRTRGQGYTKNIQY
14,TRBV12-3/TRBV12-4,few,TRBJ1-1,ASSPGTGFTNTEAF
13,TRBV20-1,.,TRBJ2-2,SATPSSGTTGELF
11,TRBV19,.,TRBJ2-2,ASSIFQFPELF
16,TRBV12-3/TRBV12-4,.,TRBJ2-1,ASSFRSSGRTSYNEQF
13,TRBV20-1,many,TRBJ2-1,SAQGGGGGYNEQF
13,TRBV11-1,.,TRBJ1-2,ASSTGLPGGSGYT
12,TRBV27,.,TRBJ2-1,ASRQTSSYNEQF
14,TRBV14,few,TRBJ2-5,ASSQVVWAPQETQY
12,TRBV6-1,.,TRBJ1-1,ASSEAGSRTEAF
15,TRBV4-2,.,TRBJ1-1,ASSHPPGGASNTEAF
12,TRBV12-3/TRBV12-4,few,TRBJ2-7,ASKFSSGMYEQY
12,TRBV7-8,.,TRBJ2-7,ASNDRRYSYEQY
14,TRBV3-1,once,TRBJ1-2,ASSQARQNFNYGYT
15,TRBV20-1,.,TRBJ2-1,SAFQGSQGMGYNEQF
13,TRBV2,.,TRBJ2-7,ASRFGGTRRGEQY
13,TRBV7-2,few,TRBJ2-4,ASSLAGGPVGIQY
12,TRBV10-3,few,TRBJ2-1,AISVARASDEQF
12,TRBV7-8,few,TRBJ2-5,ASSLEGIPETQY
10,TRBV12-3/TRBV12-4,few,TRBJ1-1,AQGKIRTEAF